The source of this T cell receptor beta chain is a study of CD8 T cells in Susac syndrome. The RNA, 0.5 to 1 ug, was put through reverse transcription using random hexamers. The authors amplified TCR beta CDR3 across 54 Vbeta and 13 Jbeta using immunoSEQ multiplex PCR. TCRdb itself ran the immunoSEQ multiplex PCR reads through MiXCR, one entry per CDR3 protein. Of about 120,000 distinct CDR3 sequences listed, 85% to 95% are singletons. TCR beta sequencing covered blood CD8+ and CD4+ T cells. Controls were healthy donors chosen to match patients in age and sex. Isolation of CD8+ and CD4+ T cells was performed negatively, whereas enrichment of TEMRA cells was done by FACS. The sample consisted of CD8+ T cells from PBMCs. The clonotype originates from a human donor in good health.

CDR3 amino acids: CASSGPPEQYF. CDR3 sequence (DNA): TGTGCCAGCAGTGGACCCCCCGAGCAGTACTTC. The chain carries TRBV6-1 and TRBJ2-7, with D hard to call. The V gene lost 4 bases and the J gene lost 6 bases, with 7 bases spanning the gap. The CDR3 totals 11 residues. Germline CDR1 and CDR2: MNHNS and SASEGT.